The sequence of this TCR beta chain was determined in a study of patients and donors after allogeneic stem cell transplantation. In TCRdb, the RT-PCR reads were re-called with MiXCR into one record per CDR3 protein. Of approximately 200,000 distinct CDR3 sequences listed, around 41% were seen once; the top ten hold 33%. Germline V CDR1 and CDR2: LGHNA, YNFKEQ. The CDR3 runs 14 residues. V was cut by 0 bases and J by 7 bases, with 7 bases left in between. Input material: blood, either unsorted or a sorted T cell fraction (not recorded which). The chain combines TRBV4-2 with TRBJ1-6; D gene uncertain. The clonotype comes from a human donor who was either an allogeneic HSCT recipient or a stem cell or donor lymphocyte infusion donor (not recorded which). It is not recorded whose cells these are; they may come from a transplant donor. The CDR3: CASSQDFENSPLHF. CDR3 nucleotides: TGTGCCAGCAGCCAAGATTTCGAGAATTCACCCCTCCACTTT.